One sample yielded the 10 T cell receptor beta chains listed below, sequenced in a study of cytomegalovirus exposure and HLA in healthy donors. PCR involved 60 Vbeta and 13 Jbeta primers. TCRdb keeps only in-frame clones here, not all; method: immunoSEQ multiplex PCR. The table shows a few hundred thousand clones, with more than 60% occurring only once. The specimen was PBMCs. The receptors come from a man aged 35 to 55 in good health and CMV-seronegative.

This clone was detected once. The gene calls are TRBV13 and TRBJ2-7, with D possibly matching TRBD2 (6 bases). Germline V gives CDR1 PRHDT, CDR2 FYEKMQ (reference sequence). The CDR3 contains 14 residues. V was shortened by 5 bases and J by 0 bases, with 11 bases between the two germline ends. CDR3 nucleotides: TGTGCCAGCAGCCCCGACGGGAGCTCCTACGAGCAGTACTTC. Protein: CASSPDGSSYEQYF.

The genes are TRBV7-8 and TRBJ2-1; TRBD2 matches at 10 bases. CDR3 length: 16 residues. V gave up 4 bases and J gave up 0 bases; unmatched junction bases: 3. Germline CDR1 is SGHVS and CDR2 is FQNEAQ. The CDR3 region has the DNA TGTGCCAGCAGCTGGGGACTAGCGAGCTCCTACAATGAGCAGTTCTTC. It yields the protein CASSWGLASSYNEQFF.

This clone was seen a handful of times. The chain is built from TRBV30 and TRBJ2-1; 7 positions agree with TRBD1. With V trimmed by 5 bases and J by 6 bases, 1 base remained unmatched. Looked up from germline, CDR1 is GTSNPN and CDR2 is SVGIG (reference sequence). This CDR3 region has 11 residues. CDR3 DNA: TGTGCCTGGGACAGGGTCAATGAGCAGTTCTTC. It translates to CAWDRVNEQFF.

V and J are TRBV4-2 and TRBJ1-2; D uncertain. Trimming took 0 bases from V and 8 from J, leaving 10 bases between them. Per germline, CDR1 LGHNA and CDR2 YNFKEQ. This CDR3 comprises 13 residues. CDR3 nucleotide sequence: TGTGCCAGCAGCCAAGACAGGTGGAGGGGCTACACCTTC. Amino acids: CASSQDRWRGYTF.

CDR3 sequence reads: CASSEYEQGRTEAFF. The CDR3 DNA reads as TGTGCCAGCAGTGAATATGAGCAGGGTCGCACTGAAGCTTTCTTT. This chain uses TRBV6-1 with TRBJ1-1; possibly TRBD1 for D (5 bases). Trimming stripped 2 bases from V and 4 bases from J, with 14 bases between. Germline V gives CDR1 MNHNS, CDR2 SASEGT. The CDR3 is 15 amino acids.

There are a few counts of this clone. The J gene is TRBJ1-1, the V gene TRBV7-3; 8 bases are shared with TRBD1. CDR1 is SGHTA, CDR2 FQGTGA, per germline. The CDR3 spans 14 residues. J was trimmed by 2 bases and V by 3 bases; bases with no gene match: 2. CDR3 sequence: CASSLTGDNTEAFF. The CDR3 DNA is TGTGCCAGCAGCTTGACAGGGGACAACACTGAAGCTTTCTTT.

V is TRBV7-3 and J is TRBJ1-2, with 8 positions matching TRBD1. Per germline, CDR1 SGHTA and CDR2 FQGTGA. J was trimmed by 4 bases and V by 5 bases; bases with no gene match: 12. The length of the CDR3 is 16 residues. CDR3 nucleotides: TGTGCCAGCAGCAACCCGCCAGGGGGCGGCAGCTATGGCTACACCTTC. It is translated as CASSNPPGGGSYGYTF.

The rearrangement links TRBV7-9 to TRBJ2-2; 12 bases map to TRBD2. There are 18 residues in the CDR3. The J segment lost 2 bases and the V segment lost 3 bases, leaving 7 bases of the junction unmatched. Germline CDR1 SEHNR, CDR2 FQNEAQ (reference sequence). The CDR3 DNA sequence: TGTGCCAGCAGCTTCCAAACGGGACTAGCGGGTAACACCGGGGAGCTGTTTTTT. Encoded protein: CASSFQTGLAGNTGELFF. The complete variable domain, with remaining parts taken from reference TRBV7-9 and TRBJ2-2, reads DTGVSQNPRHKITKRGQNVTFRCDPISEHNRLYWYRQTLGQGPEFLTYFQNEAQLEKSRLLSDRFSAERPKGSFSTLEIQRTEQGDSAMYLCASSFQTGLAGNTGELFFGEGSRLTVL.

A note on this clone: Other DNA sequences within the sample encode an identical CDR3. V and J are TRBV7-8 and TRBJ2-7; 7 bases map to TRBD2. V lost 7 bases, J lost 4 bases, and 13 bases stayed unmatched. Germline V CDR1 and CDR2: SGHVS, FQNEAQ. The CDR3 runs to 15 residues. DNA for the CDR3: TGTGCCAGCAATCCAGCGGGGTTCGGGGATTACGAGCAGTACTTC. This encodes CASNPAGFGDYEQYF. Looking up the rest from reference TRBV7-8 and TRBJ2-7 gives the full variable domain: GAGVSQSPRYKVAKRGQDVALRCDPISGHVSLFWYQQALGQGPEFLTYFQNEAQLDKSGLPSDRFFAERPEGSVSTLKIQRTQQEDSAVYLCASNPAGFGDYEQYFGPGTRLTVT.

This clone was detected only a few times. The rearrangement links TRBV4-2 to TRBJ2-1; no firm D call. Germline-derived CDR1 and CDR2 are LGHNA and YNFKEQ. This CDR3 has 15 amino acids. V lost 0 bases to trimming and J lost 2 bases, with 8 bases between them. CDR3 in amino acids: CASSQEVSAYNEQFF. The CDR3 bases are TGTGCCAGCAGCCAAGAAGTGAGCGCCTACAATGAGCAGTTCTTC.